These T cell receptor beta chains were read from a single sample in a study of blood T cell repertoires in COVID-19. Some clones are missing from TCRdb's copy, which holds only in-frame ones; the method was immunoSEQ multiplex PCR. The sample holds under 350,000 clones; roughly 80% are singletons and the top ten take 9.4%. What was sequenced was peripheral blood. Receptors were obtained from a woman between 45 and 60 years old who had recovered from COVID-19. Each CDR3 is given with its conserved first and last residue. The D gene is left open where the match is weak. The size field is filled for only some rows; it gives once, few, many or a size class.

>.|TRBJ2-3|.|TRBV27
CASSFTESTDTQYF
TGTGCCAGCAGTTTTACAGAAAGCACAGATACGCAGTATTTT
>.|TRBJ1-5|once|TRBV28
CATDKGGGGTVSQPQHF
TGTGCCACCGACAAAGGGGGGGGAGGAACGGTTAGTCAGCCCCAGCATTTT
>TRBD1|TRBJ1-5|.|TRBV6-6
CASSNRGGQPQHF
TGTGCCAGCAGTAACAGGGGAGGCCAGCCCCAGCATTTT
>TRBD2|TRBJ2-1|once|TRBV4-2
CASSQEIQASSGEQFF
TGTGCCAGCAGCCAAGAGATCCAGGCGTCTAGCGGTGAGCAGTTCTTC
>TRBD1|TRBJ1-5|few|TRBV19
CASMRQGDSNQPQHF
TGTGCCAGTATGCGACAGGGTGATAGCAATCAGCCCCAGCATTTT
>TRBD2|TRBJ2-7|.|TRBV6-2/TRBV6-3
CASSSVSGRAGYEQYF
TGTGCCAGCAGTTCCGTTAGCGGGAGGGCCGGCTACGAGCAGTACTTC
>.|TRBJ1-2|.|TRBV9
CASSGLGAGSGYTF
TGTGCCAGCAGCGGGCTCGGTGCAGGGTCTGGCTACACCTTC
>.|TRBJ1-1|.|TRBV4-3
CASSQDRLRGDTEAFF
TGCGCCAGCAGCCAAGATCGATTGCGGGGCGACACTGAAGCTTTCTTT
>TRBD1|TRBJ1-2|.|TRBV7-9
CASTLGPSGGAYYGYTF
TGTGCCAGCACCTTAGGACCTTCAGGGGGCGCGTACTATGGCTACACCTTC
>TRBD2|TRBJ2-3|.|TRBV9
CASSVGVPAGGSTQYF
TGTGCCAGCAGCGTAGGAGTCCCAGCGGGAGGGAGTACGCAGTATTTT
>.|TRBJ1-3|.|TRBV2
CASSGWGGAEGNTIYF
TGTGCCAGCAGTGGCTGGGGGGGCGCGGAAGGAAACACCATATATTTT
>TRBD1|TRBJ1-4|few|TRBV7-9
CASSSDRGSEKLFF
TGTGCCAGCAGTTCCGACAGGGGAAGTGAAAAACTGTTTTTT
>.|TRBJ1-4|.|TRBV7-9
CASSSPVSDIANEKLFF
TGTGCCAGCAGCTCTCCCGTTAGCGATATTGCTAATGAAAAACTGTTTTTT
>.|TRBJ2-5|.|TRBV18
CASSTDRQETQYF
TGTGCCAGCTCAACGGACAGACAAGAGACCCAGTACTTC
>.|TRBJ1-2|.|TRBV14
CASSSTGMVGYTF
TGTGCCAGCAGCTCTACAGGGATGGTTGGCTACACCTTC
>TRBD1|TRBJ1-1|.|TRBV16
CASSQPPGQGGANTEAFF
TGTGCCAGCAGCCAACCCCCGGGACAGGGGGGGGCGAACACTGAAGCTTTCTTT
>.|TRBJ1-1|.|TRBV3-1/TRBV3-2
CASSPKSGGRSFF
TGTGCCAGCAGCCCCAAAAGTGGGGGCAGGTCTTTCTTT
>.|TRBJ1-5|.|TRBV6-2/TRBV6-3
CASSYSSGISNQPQHF
TGTGCCAGCAGTTACTCTTCGGGAATTAGCAATCAGCCCCAGCATTTT
>.|TRBJ2-6|.|TRBV5-5
CASSLARQMSSGANVLTF
TGTGCCAGCAGCTTGGCACGACAGATGAGCTCTGGGGCCAACGTCCTGACTTTC
>TRBD2|TRBJ2-1|.|TRBV7-7
CASSLQRGGNNEQFF
TGTGCCAGCAGCTTACAGCGGGGGGGGAACAATGAGCAGTTCTTC
>.|TRBJ2-1|.|TRBV10-3
CAIGSVDEQFF
TGTGCCATCGGGAGTGTTGATGAGCAGTTCTTC
>.|TRBJ1-6|.|TRBV6-5
CASSYNLGGGSPLHF
TGTGCCAGCAGTTACAATCTGGGGGGAGGTTCACCCCTCCACTTT
>TRBD1|TRBJ1-1|.|TRBV27
CASSLQGAFTEAFF
TGTGCCAGCAGTTTGCAGGGGGCGTTCACTGAAGCTTTCTTT
>TRBD2|TRBJ2-2|.|TRBV4-3
CASSHRLAGVPGELFF
TGCGCCAGCAGCCACCGACTAGCGGGAGTTCCCGGGGAGCTGTTTTTT
>TRBD2|TRBJ2-3|.|TRBV7-2
CASSTVAGGGTDTQYF
TGTGCCAGCAGCACAGTAGCGGGAGGAGGCACAGATACGCAGTATTTT
>.|TRBJ2-4|.|TRBV4-2
CASSQEERQKNIQYF
TGTGCCAGCAGCCAAGAGGAAAGACAGAAAAACATTCAGTACTTC
>TRBD1|TRBJ2-5|.|TRBV5-6
CASSLPTGGTQYF
TGTGCCAGCAGCCTCCCGACAGGGGGGACCCAGTACTTC
>.|TRBJ2-1|few|TRBV27
CASSLSGPVYNEQFF
TGTGCCAGCAGTTTGTCAGGTCCCGTCTACAATGAGCAGTTCTTC
>TRBD2|TRBJ2-7|.|TRBV23-1
CASSQGGEGYEQYF
TGCGCCAGCAGTCAAGGGGGGGAAGGCTACGAGCAGTACTTC
>.|TRBJ1-1|.|TRBV2
CASSEQSAGTEAFF
TGTGCCAGCAGTGAGCAGAGTGCGGGCACTGAAGCTTTCTTT
>.|TRBJ1-5|.|TRBV4-3
CASSQDKGGDSNQPQHF
TGCGCCAGCAGCCAAGATAAAGGAGGGGATAGCAATCAGCCCCAGCATTTT
>.|TRBJ1-2|.|TRBV11-3
CASSSGGWGYTF
TGTGCCAGCAGCTCCGGGGGATGGGGCTACACCTTC
>TRBD1|TRBJ1-6|once|TRBV3-1/TRBV3-2
CASSQDYQGGDSPLHF
TGTGCCAGCAGCCAAGATTATCAGGGGGGCGATTCACCCCTCCACTTT
>.|TRBJ2-6|.|TRBV7-3
CASSWRWVTGANVLTF
TGTGCCAGCAGCTGGAGATGGGTCACTGGGGCCAACGTCCTGACTTTC
>TRBD1|TRBJ1-1|.|TRBV6-4
CASSDSGGTGEEDTEAFF
TGTGCCAGCAGTGACTCGGGAGGGACAGGGGAAGAGGACACTGAAGCTTTCTTT
>.|TRBJ1-5|.|TRBV28
CASTRGNQPQHF
TGTGCCAGCACCCGAGGCAATCAGCCCCAGCATTTT
>.|TRBJ1-1|.|TRBV5-1
CASNLGHRVNTEAFF
TGCGCCAGCAACCTGGGACACCGAGTGAACACTGAAGCTTTCTTT
>TRBD1|TRBJ1-1|.|TRBV7-9
CASSFVDRGRVAFF
TGTGCCAGCAGCTTCGTGGACAGGGGGCGGGTGGCTTTCTTT
>.|TRBJ2-1|.|TRBV3-1/TRBV3-2
CASSQDPHASEKVYNEQFF
TGTGCCAGCAGCCAAGATCCCCACGCTAGCGAGAAGGTATACAATGAGCAGTTCTTC
>TRBD1|TRBJ2-5|.|TRBV5-1
CASSLARGYETQYF
TGCGCCAGCAGCTTGGCCAGGGGGTACGAGACCCAGTACTTC
>TRBD2|TRBJ2-7|.|TRBV6-5
CASSRGTSGVEQYF
TGTGCCAGCAGTAGGGGGACTAGCGGCGTGGAGCAGTACTTC
>TRBD1|TRBJ2-1|.|TRBV25-1
CASSEGTGSYNEQFF
TGTGCCAGCAGTGAAGGGACAGGCTCCTACAATGAGCAGTTCTTC
>TRBD2|TRBJ2-4|.|TRBV6-1
CASSDLIAGSGKNIQYF
TGTGCCAGCAGTGACCTTATAGCGGGGAGTGGCAAAAACATTCAGTACTTC
>TRBD2|TRBJ2-7|.|TRBV11-2
CASSSYGLAGITYEQYF
TGTGCCAGCAGCTCCTACGGACTAGCGGGAATCACCTACGAGCAGTACTTC
>.|TRBJ2-7|.|TRBV7-2
CASSLGQSISYEQYF
TGTGCCAGCAGCTTAGGACAGTCCATCTCCTACGAGCAGTACTTC
>.|TRBJ2-1|many|TRBV28
CASSLVQGRGYNEQFF
TGTGCCAGCAGTTTAGTCCAGGGAAGGGGCTACAATGAGCAGTTCTTC
>TRBD2|TRBJ2-7|once|TRBV14
CASSLLGTTHYEQYF
TGTGCCAGCAGCCTACTCGGGACTACCCACTACGAGCAGTACTTC
>TRBD1|TRBJ1-1|.|TRBV3-1/TRBV3-2
CASSQSGGSMNTEAFF
TGTGCCAGCAGCCAATCAGGGGGATCCATGAACACTGAAGCTTTCTTT
>.|TRBJ2-5|.|TRBV7-2
CASSLAHGGPGTQYF
TGTGCCAGCAGCTTAGCTCACGGGGGGCCGGGGACCCAGTACTTC
>TRBD2|TRBJ2-2|.|TRBV7-3
CASSQNPSGRELFF
TGTGCCAGCAGCCAAAACCCTAGCGGGAGGGAGCTGTTTTTT
>TRBD1|TRBJ2-7|few|TRBV7-3
CASSAGQGAYEQYF
TGTGCCAGCAGCGCGGGACAGGGGGCTTACGAGCAGTACTTC
>.|TRBJ2-3|.|TRBV7-3
CASSYTGISTDTQYF
TGTGCCAGCAGCTACACAGGGATTAGCACAGATACGCAGTATTTT
>TRBD1|TRBJ1-1|.|TRBV18
CASSPEQGANTEAFF
TGTGCCAGCTCACCCGAACAGGGGGCGAACACTGAAGCTTTCTTT
>TRBD1|TRBJ2-7|.|TRBV27
CASSAWGQGSYEQYF
TGTGCCAGCAGTGCTTGGGGACAGGGCTCCTACGAGCAGTACTTC
>TRBD1|TRBJ2-1|once|TRBV3-1/TRBV3-2
CASSRGTGINEQFF
TGTGCCAGCAGCCGGGGGACAGGGATAAATGAGCAGTTCTTC